This T cell receptor beta chain was sequenced for a study of cytomegalovirus exposure and HLA in healthy donors. Study-wide background: Out of approximately 170 million T cells, an earlier analysis found some 110 million unique TCR beta sequences in total.

PCR amplification relied on 60 Vbeta primers (plus 13 Jbeta primers). Data came from immunoSEQ multiplex PCR; TCRdb stores just in-frame clones and leaves some out. The data show 90,000 to 110,000 clones, approximately 86% seen once. Study conclusions and caveats: Some V segments could not be told apart, so they were left out, TRBV6-2 and TRBV6-3 among them. TCR beta V- and J-gene trimming, according to a later analysis, was linked to a missense DCLRE1C variant.

On this clone itself: Its antigen is unidentified.

Per the germline V gene, CDR1 is MDHEN and CDR2 is SYDVKM. There are 14 residues in the CDR3. Trimming removed 2 bases from V and 4 bases from J, with 11 bases in between. Donors had nominal health at sampling but likely had unrecorded immune exposures. This receptor was taken from a man younger than 35 in good health and CMV-seronegative. The chain joins TRBV28 to TRBJ1-2, with D possibly being TRBD1 (6 bases). The specimen sequenced was PBMCs. CDR3: CASSLGWGPYGYTF. CDR3 DNA: TGTGCCAGCAGTTTAGGATGGGGGCCCTATGGCTACACCTTC.